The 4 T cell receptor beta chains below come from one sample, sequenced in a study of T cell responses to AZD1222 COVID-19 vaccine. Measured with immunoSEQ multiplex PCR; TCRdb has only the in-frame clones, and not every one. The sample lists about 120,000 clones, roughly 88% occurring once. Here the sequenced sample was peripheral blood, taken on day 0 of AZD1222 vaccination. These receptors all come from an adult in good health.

CDR3 bases: TGTGCCAGCAAAACCTTTGGGACTGAAGCTTTCTTT. Its protein is CASKTFGTEAFF. The rearrangement joins TRBV27 to TRBJ1-1; D unclear. The V gene lost 7 bases and the J gene lost 5 bases, with 11 bases spanning the gap. CDR3 length: 12 amino acids. Germline CDR1 is MNHEY and CDR2 is SMNVEV (reference sequence).

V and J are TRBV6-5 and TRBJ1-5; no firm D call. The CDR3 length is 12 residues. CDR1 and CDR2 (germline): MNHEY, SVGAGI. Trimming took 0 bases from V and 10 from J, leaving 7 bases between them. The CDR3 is CASSYSGGPQHF. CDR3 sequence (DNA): TGTGCCAGCAGTTACTCGGGCGGACCCCAGCATTTT.

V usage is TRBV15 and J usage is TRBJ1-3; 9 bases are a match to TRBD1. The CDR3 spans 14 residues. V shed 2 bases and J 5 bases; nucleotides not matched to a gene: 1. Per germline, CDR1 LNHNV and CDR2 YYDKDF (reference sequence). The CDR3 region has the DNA TGTGCCACCAGCAGAAACAGGGGGCGAAACACCATATATTTT. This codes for CATSRNRGRNTIYF. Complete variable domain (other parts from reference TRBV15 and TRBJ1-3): DAMVIQNPRYQVTQFGKPVTLSCSQTLNHNVMYWYQQKSSQAPKLLFHYYDKDFNNEADTPDNFQSRRPNTSFCFLDIRSPGLGDTAMYLCATSRNRGRNTIYFGEGSWLTVV.

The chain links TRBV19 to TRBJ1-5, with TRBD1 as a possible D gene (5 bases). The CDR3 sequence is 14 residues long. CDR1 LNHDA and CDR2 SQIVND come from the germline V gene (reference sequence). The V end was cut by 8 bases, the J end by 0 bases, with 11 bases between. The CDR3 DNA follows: TGTGCCAGTCGTACAGGTCATAGCAATCAGCCCCAGCATTTT. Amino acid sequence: CASRTGHSNQPQHF.